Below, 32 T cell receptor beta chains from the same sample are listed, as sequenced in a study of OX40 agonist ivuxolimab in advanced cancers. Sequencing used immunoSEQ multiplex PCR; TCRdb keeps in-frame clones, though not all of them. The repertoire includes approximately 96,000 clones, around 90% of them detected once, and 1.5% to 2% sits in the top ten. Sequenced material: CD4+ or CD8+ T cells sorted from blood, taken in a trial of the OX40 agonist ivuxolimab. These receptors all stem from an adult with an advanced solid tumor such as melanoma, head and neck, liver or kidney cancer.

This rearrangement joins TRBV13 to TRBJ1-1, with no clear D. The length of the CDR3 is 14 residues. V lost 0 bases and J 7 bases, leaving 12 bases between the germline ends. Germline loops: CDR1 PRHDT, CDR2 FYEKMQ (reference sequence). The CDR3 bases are TGTGCCAGCAGCTTAGGCGGCAGGTTTAGTGAAGCTTTCTTT. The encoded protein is CASSLGGRFSEAFF. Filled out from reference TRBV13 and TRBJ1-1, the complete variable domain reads AAGVIQSPRHLIKEKRETATLKCYPIPRHDTVYWYQQGPGQDPQFLISFYEKMQSDKGSIPDRFSAQQFSDYHSELNMSSLELGDSALYFCASSLGGRFSEAFFGQGTRLTVV.

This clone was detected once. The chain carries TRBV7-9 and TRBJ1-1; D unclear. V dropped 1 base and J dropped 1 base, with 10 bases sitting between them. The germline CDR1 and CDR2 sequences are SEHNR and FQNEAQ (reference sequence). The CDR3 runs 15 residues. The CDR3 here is CASSLVSGKNTEAFF. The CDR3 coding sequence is TGTGCCAGCAGCTTAGTATCCGGTAAGAACACTGAAGCTTTCTTT.

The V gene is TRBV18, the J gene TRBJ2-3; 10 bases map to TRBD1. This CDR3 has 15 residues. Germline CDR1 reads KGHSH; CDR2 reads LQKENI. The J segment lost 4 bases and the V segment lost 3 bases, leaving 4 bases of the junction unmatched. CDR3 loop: CASSPADRGPDTQYF. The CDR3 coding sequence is TGTGCCAGCTCACCTGCCGACAGGGGGCCAGATACGCAGTATTTT.

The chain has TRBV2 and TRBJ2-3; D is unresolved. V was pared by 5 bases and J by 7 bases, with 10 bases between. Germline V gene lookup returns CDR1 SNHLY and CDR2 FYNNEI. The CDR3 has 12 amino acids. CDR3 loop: CASSKDINTQYF. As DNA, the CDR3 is TGTGCCAGCAGTAAAGACATCAATACGCAGTATTTT.

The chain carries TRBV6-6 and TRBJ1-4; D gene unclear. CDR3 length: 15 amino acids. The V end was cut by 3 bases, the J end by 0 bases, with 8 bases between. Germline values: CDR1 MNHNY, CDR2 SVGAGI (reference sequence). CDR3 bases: TGTGCCAGCAGTTATTCCTGGGCAACTAATGAAAAACTGTTTTTT. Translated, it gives CASSYSWATNEKLFF.

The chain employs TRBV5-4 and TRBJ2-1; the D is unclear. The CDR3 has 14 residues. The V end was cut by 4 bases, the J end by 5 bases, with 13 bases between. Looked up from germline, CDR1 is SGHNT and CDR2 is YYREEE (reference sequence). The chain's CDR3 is CASSPSFTNNEQFF. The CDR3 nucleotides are TGTGCCAGCAGCCCCTCTTTTACGAACAATGAGCAGTTCTTC.

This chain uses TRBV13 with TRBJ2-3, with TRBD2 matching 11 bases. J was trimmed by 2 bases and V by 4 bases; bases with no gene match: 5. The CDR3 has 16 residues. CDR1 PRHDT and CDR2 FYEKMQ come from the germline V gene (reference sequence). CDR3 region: CASSSLSGRVTDTQYF. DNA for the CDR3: TGTGCCAGCAGCTCCCTTAGCGGGAGGGTCACAGATACGCAGTATTTT.

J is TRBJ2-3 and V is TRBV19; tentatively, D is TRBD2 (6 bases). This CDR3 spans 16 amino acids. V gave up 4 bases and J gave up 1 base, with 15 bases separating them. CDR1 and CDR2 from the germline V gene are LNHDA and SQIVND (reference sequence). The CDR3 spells CASSTYTGLRTDTQYF. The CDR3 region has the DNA TGTGCCAGTAGTACTTACACGGGACTCCGCACAGATACGCAGTATTTT.

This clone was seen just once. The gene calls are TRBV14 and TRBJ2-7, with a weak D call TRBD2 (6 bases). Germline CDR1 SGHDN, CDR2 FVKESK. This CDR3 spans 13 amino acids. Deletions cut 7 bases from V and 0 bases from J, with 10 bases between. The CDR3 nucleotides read TGTGCCAGCACCGCGGGAAACTCCTACGAGCAGTACTTC. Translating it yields CASTAGNSYEQYF.

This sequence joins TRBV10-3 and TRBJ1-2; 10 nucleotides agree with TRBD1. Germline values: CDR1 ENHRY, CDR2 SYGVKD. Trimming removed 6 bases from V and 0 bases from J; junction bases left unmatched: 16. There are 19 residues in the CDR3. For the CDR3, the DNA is TGTGCCATCAGAGGTGGGACCGGGACAGGGGCCCTTGCTAACTATGGCTACACCTTC. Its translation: CAIRGGTGTGALANYGYTF.

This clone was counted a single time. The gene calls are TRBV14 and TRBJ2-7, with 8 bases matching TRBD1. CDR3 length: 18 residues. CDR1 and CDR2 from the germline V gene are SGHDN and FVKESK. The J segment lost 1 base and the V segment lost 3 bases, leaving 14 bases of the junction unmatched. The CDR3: CASSHTGTGFFSSYEQYF. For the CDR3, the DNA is TGTGCCAGCAGCCATACCGGGACAGGTTTTTTTTCTTCCTACGAGCAGTACTTC.

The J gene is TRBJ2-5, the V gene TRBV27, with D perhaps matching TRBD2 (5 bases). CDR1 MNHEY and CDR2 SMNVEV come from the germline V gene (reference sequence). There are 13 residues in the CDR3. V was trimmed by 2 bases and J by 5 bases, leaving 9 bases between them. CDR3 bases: TGTGCCAGCAGTTTAGAGGGCCCGGAGACCCAGTACTTC. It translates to CASSLEGPETQYF.

The CDR3 protein is CASSDIGGQPQHF. CDR3 sequence (DNA): TGTGCCAGCAGTGATATAGGGGGGCAGCCCCAGCATTTT. V and J are TRBV2 and TRBJ1-5, with TRBD1 as a possible D gene (6 bases). Germline-derived CDR1 and CDR2 are SNHLY and FYNNEI. The CDR3 loop spans 13 amino acids. V dropped 3 bases and J dropped 7 bases, with 10 bases sitting between them.

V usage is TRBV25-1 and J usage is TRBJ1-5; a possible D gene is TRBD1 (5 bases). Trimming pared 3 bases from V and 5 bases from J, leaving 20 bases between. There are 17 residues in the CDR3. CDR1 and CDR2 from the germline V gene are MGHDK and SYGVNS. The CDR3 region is CASSDNTYGTEDQPQHF. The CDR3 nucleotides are TGTGCCAGCAGTGATAACACCTACGGGACTGAAGATCAGCCCCAGCATTTT.

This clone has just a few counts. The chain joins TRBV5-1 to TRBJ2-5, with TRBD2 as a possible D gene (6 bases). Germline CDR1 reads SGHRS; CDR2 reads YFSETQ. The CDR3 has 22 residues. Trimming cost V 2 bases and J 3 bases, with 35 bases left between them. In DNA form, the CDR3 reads TGCGCCAGCAGCTTAAACCCAGGGAGAAGGGGTCACCGGAGAGCGGGTGAAGAGACCCAGTACTTC. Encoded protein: CASSLNPGRRGHRRAGEETQYF. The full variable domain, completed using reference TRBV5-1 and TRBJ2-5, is KAGVTQTPRYLIKTRGQQVTLSCSPISGHRSVSWYQQTPGQGLQFLFEYFSETQRNKGNFPGRFSGRQFSNSRSEMNVSTLELGDSALYLCASSLNPGRRGHRRAGEETQYFGPGTRLLVL.

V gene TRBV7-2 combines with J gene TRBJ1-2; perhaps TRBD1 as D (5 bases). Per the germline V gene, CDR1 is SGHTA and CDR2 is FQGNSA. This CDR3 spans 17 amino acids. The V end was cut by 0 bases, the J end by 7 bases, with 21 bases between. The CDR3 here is CASSLAEGTVSAGGYTF. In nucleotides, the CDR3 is TGTGCCAGCAGCTTAGCGGAGGGGACGGTCTCGGCGGGTGGCTACACCTTC.

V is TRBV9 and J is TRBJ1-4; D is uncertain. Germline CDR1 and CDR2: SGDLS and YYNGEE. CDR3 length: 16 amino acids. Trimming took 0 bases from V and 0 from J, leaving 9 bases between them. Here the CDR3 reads CASSVDPTATNEKLFF. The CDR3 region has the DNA TGTGCCAGCAGCGTAGACCCAACAGCAACTAATGAAAAACTGTTTTTT.

Here the CDR3 reads CASSEAGKGTIYF. CDR3 in DNA: TGTGCCAGCAGTGAAGCAGGGAAGGGCACCATATATTTT. The chain uses TRBV2 and TRBJ1-3; D remains unclear. The length of the CDR3 is 13 residues. The germline CDR1 and CDR2 sequences are SNHLY and FYNNEI. Trimming removed 0 bases from V and 9 bases from J, with 9 bases in between.

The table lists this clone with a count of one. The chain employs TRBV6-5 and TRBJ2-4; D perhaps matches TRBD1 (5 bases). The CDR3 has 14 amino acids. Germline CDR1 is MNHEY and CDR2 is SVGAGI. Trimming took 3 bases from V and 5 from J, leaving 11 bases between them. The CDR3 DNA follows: TGTGCCAGCAGTTATTCTGGGGCCCAAAACATTCAGTACTTC. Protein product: CASSYSGAQNIQYF.

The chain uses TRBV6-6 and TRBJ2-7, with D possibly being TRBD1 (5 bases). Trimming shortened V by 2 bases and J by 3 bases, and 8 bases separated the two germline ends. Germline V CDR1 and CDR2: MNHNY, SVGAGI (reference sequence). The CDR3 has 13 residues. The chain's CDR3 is CASSYLRGYEQYF. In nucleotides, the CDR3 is TGTGCCAGCAGTTACCTTAGGGGCTACGAGCAGTACTTC.

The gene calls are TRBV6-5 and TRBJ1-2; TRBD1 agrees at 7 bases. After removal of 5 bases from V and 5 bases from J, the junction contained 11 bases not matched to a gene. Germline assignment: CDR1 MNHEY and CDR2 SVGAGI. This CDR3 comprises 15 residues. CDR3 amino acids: CASSADRDSFYGYTF. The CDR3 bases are TGTGCCAGCAGTGCTGACCGGGACAGTTTTTATGGCTACACCTTC.

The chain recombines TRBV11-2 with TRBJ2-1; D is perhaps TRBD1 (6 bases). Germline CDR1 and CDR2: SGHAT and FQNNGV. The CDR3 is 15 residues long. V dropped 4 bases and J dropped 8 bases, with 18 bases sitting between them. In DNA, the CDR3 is TGTGCCAGCAGCTCCCACAGGGCGCGCACTGATGAGCAGTTCTTC. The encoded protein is CASSSHRARTDEQFF.

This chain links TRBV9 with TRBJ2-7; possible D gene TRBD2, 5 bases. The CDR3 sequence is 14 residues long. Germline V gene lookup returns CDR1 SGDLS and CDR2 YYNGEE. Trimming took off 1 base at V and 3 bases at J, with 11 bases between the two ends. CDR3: CASSVTWTFYEQYF. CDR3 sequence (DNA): TGTGCCAGCAGCGTAACCTGGACTTTCTACGAGCAGTACTTC.

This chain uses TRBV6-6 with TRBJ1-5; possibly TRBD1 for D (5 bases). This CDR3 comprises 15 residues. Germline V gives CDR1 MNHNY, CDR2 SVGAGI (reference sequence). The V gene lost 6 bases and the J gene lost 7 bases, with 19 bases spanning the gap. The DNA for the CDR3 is TGTGCCAGCAGACTAGTCCAGGGTTCAGGGCAGCCCCAGCATTTT. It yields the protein CASRLVQGSGQPQHF.

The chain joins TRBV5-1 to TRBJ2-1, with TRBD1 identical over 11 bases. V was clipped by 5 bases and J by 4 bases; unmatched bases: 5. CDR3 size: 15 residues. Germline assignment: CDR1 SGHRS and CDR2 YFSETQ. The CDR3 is CASSSGQGAYNEQFF. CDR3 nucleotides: TGCGCCAGCAGTTCCGGACAGGGGGCGTACAATGAGCAGTTCTTC.

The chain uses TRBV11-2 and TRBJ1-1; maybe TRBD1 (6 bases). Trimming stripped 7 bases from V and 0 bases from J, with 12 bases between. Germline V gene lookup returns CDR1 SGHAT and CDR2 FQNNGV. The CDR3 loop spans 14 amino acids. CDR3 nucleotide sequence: TGTGCCAGCACCTTGGGGGCCATGAACACTGAAGCTTTCTTT. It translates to CASTLGAMNTEAFF.

The chain's CDR3 is CASSIDRGYQETQYF. DNA for the CDR3: TGCGCCAGCAGCATAGACAGGGGGTACCAAGAGACCCAGTACTTC. The chain is built from TRBV5-1 and TRBJ2-5; 9 positions match TRBD1. CDR1 and CDR2 (germline): SGHRS, YFSETQ. CDR3 size: 15 residues. V trimming: 4 bases; J trimming: 0 bases; junction bases outside the gene matches: 4.

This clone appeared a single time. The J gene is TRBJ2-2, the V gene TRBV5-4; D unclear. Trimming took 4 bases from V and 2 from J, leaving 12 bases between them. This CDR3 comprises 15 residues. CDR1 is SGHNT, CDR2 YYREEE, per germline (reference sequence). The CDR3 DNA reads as TGTGCCAGCAGCCGTTCCCCACCCAACACCGGGGAGCTGTTTTTT. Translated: CASSRSPPNTGELFF.

The CDR3 is CASSLRGLNTEAFF. The CDR3 nucleotides are TGTGCCAGCAGCTTAAGGGGGTTGAACACTGAAGCTTTCTTT. V is TRBV7-2 and J is TRBJ1-1; TRBD1 might be the D (6 bases). Deletions cut 2 bases from V and 0 bases from J, with 7 bases between. The germline V gene has CDR1 SGHTA and CDR2 FQGNSA. CDR3 size: 14 residues.

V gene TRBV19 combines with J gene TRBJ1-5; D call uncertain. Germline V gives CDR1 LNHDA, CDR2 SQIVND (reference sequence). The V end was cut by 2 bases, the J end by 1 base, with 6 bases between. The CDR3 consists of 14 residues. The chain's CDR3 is CASSIKGSNQPQHF. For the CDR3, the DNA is TGTGCCAGTAGTATAAAGGGAAGCAATCAGCCCCAGCATTTT.

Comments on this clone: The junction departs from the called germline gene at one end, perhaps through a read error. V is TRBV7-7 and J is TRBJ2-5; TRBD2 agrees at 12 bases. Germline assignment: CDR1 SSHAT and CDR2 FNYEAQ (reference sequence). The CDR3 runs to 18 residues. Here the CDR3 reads CASSLSLAGGPLQETQYF. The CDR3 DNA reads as TGTGCTAGCAGCTTAAGCCTAGCGGGAGGGCCCCTCCAAGAGACCCAGTACTTC.

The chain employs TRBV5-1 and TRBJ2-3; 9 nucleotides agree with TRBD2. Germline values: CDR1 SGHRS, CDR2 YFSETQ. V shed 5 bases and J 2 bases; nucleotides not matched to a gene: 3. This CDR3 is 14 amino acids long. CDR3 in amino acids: CASRPSGNTDTQYF. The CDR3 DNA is TGCGCCAGCAGGCCTAGCGGGAACACAGATACGCAGTATTTT.